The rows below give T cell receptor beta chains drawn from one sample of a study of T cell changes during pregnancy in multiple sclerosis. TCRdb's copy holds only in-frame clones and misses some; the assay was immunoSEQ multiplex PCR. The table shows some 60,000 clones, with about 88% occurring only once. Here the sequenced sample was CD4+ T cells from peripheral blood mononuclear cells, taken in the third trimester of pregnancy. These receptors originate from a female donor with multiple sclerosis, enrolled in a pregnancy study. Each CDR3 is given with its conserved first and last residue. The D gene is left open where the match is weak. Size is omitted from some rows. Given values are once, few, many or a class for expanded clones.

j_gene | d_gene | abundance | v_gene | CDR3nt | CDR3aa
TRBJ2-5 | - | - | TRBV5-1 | TGCGCCAGCCGATTGTTTAATAATGAGGAGACCCAGTACTTC | CASRLFNNEETQYF
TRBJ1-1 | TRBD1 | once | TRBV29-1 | TGCAGCGTTGCCTCCGGGACAGGGTATTCGAACACTGAAGCTTTCTTT | CSVASGTGYSNTEAFF
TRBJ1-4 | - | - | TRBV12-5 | TGTGCTAGTGGTTTGGTAGGCAGGGGAAAACTGTTTTTT | CASGLVGRGKLFF
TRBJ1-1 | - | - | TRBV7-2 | TGTGCCAGCAGCCCCGACAGTTTGACTGAAGCTTTCTTT | CASSPDSLTEAFF
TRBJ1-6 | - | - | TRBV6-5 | TGTGCCAGCAGTTACTTTAGTGATAATTCACCCCTCCACTTT | CASSYFSDNSPLHF
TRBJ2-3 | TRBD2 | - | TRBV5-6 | TGTGCCAGCAGTCTAGCGGGCACAGATACGCAGTATTTT | CASSLAGTDTQYF
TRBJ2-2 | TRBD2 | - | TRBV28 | TGTGCCAGCACCGAACCTGGACTAGCGGACACCGGGGAGCTGTTTTTT | CASTEPGLADTGELFF
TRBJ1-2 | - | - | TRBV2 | TGTGCCAGCTCTGAACAGGCTACTAACTATGGCTACACCTTC | CASSEQATNYGYTF
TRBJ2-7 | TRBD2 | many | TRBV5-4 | TGTGCCAGCACTATCGGCGGGAGTGGCCCCTACGAGCAGTACTTC | CASTIGGSGPYEQYF
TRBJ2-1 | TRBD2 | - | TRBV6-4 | TGTGCCAGCAGTTTGACTAGCGGGAGACCCTACAATGAGCAGTTCTTC | CASSLTSGRPYNEQFF
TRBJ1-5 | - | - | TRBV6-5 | TGTGCCAGCAGTTACGCCAAACATAGCAATCAGCCCCAGCATTTT | CASSYAKHSNQPQHF
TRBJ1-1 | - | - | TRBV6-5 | TGTGCCAGCAGGCTAGGAAGCTACACTGAAGCTTTCTTT | CASRLGSYTEAFF
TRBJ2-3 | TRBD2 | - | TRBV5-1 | TGCGCCAGCAGCCTACTAGCGAGCCTCACAGATACGCAGTATTTT | CASSLLASLTDTQYF
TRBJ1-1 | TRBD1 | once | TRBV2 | TGTGCCAGCAACCAGGGGGCGGGTCAGGACACTGAAGCTTTCTTT | CASNQGAGQDTEAFF
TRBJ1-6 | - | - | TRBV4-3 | TGCGCCAGCAGCCACGGGTTGCTGGGACATAGCAATTCACCCCTCCACTTT | CASSHGLLGHSNSPLHF
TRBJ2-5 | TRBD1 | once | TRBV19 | TGTGCCAGTAGCAGTTCCAGGGGGCTCGGGAGAGAGACCCAGTACTTC | CASSSSRGLGRETQYF
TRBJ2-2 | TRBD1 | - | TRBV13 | TGTGCCAGCAGCCGCTGGGACAGGCGCACCGGGGAGCTGTTTTTT | CASSRWDRRTGELFF
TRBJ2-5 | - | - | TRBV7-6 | TGTGCCAGCAGCTCGGACTCCCGCGGGTACTTC | CASSSDSRGYF
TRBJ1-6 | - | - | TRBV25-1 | TGTGCCAGCAGTTTGGATTGGGAGAATTCACCCCTCCACTTT | CASSLDWENSPLHF
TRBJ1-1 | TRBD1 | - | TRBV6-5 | TGTGCCAGCAGCCCCGGGACAGGGAACACTGAAGCTTTCTTT | CASSPGTGNTEAFF
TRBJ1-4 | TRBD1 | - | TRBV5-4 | TGTGCCAGCAGCTTGGGGGGGACAGCTAGGAATGAAAAACTGTTTTTT | CASSLGGTARNEKLFF
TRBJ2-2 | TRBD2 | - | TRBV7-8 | TGTGCCAGCAGCTTAGAGGGCGGGAGGCACACCGGGGAGCTGTTTTTT | CASSLEGGRHTGELFF
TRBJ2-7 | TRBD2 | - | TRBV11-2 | TGTGCCAGCGGAAAGACTAGCTTGGACCGACGAGAGCAGTACTTC | CASGKTSLDRREQYF
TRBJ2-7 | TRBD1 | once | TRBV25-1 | TGTGCCAGCAGTGTCCCAGGGCAGGGGGTAAACGAGCAGTACTTC | CASSVPGQGVNEQYF
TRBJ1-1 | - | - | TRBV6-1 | TGTGCCAGCAGTGCGTCGACAGGCCCGAACACTGAAGCTTTCTTT | CASSASTGPNTEAFF
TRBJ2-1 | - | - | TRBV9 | TGTGCCAGCAGCGGGGGGGGCCCGGCCTTTAATGAGCAGTTCTTC | CASSGGGPAFNEQFF
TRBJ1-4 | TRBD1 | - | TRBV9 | TGTGCCAGCAGCCCTGGAGGGGGCTCCATAAATGAAAAACTGTTTTTT | CASSPGGGSINEKLFF
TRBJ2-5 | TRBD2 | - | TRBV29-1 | TGCAGCGCTGGGACTAGCGGGAGGGGGATCCAAGAGACCCAGTACTTC | CSAGTSGRGIQETQYF
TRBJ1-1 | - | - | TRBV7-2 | TGTGCCAGCACTAGAACTTCAGGATCCAGGGCACCTTTT | CASTRTSGSRAPF
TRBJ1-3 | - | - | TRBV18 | TGTGCCAGCTCACCACTGGGCCGAAGCTCTGGAAACACCATATATTTT | CASSPLGRSSGNTIYF
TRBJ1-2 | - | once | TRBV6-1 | TGTGCCAGCAGTGAAGGTATTAACACCTTC | CASSEGINTF
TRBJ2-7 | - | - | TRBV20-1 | TGCAGTGTTAGACGGGGAAACGAGCAGTACTTC | CSVRRGNEQYF
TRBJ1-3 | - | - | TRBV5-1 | TGCGCCAGCAGCCCTACAGCCTCTGGAAACACCATATATTTT | CASSPTASGNTIYF
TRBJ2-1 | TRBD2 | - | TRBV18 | TGTGCCAGCTCACCCCCGGGACTAGCGGGAGGTAACGAGCAGTTCTTC | CASSPPGLAGGNEQFF
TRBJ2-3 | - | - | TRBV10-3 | TGTGCCATCACCAAAACATTACAGGAGGGGGGGCCGAATACGCAGTATTTT | CAITKTLQEGGPNTQYF
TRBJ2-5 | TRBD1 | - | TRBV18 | TGTGCCAGCTCACCGTTCCGGGACAGGTCTGAGACCCAGTACTTC | CASSPFRDRSETQYF
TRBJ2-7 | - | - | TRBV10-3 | TGTGCCATCGGAGACAGCTCCTACGAGCAGTACTTC | CAIGDSSYEQYF
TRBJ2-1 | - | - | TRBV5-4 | TGTGCCAGCAGCTTGATGAGACAGGGATCGTTGGGGAGGAATGAGCAGTTCTTC | CASSLMRQGSLGRNEQFF
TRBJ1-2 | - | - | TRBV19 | TGTGCCAGTAGTAACTCCAGGGTTTTAGGTGGCTACACCTTC | CASSNSRVLGGYTF
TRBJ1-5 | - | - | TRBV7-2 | TGTGCCAGCAGCTTCTATGATCAGCCCCAGCATTTT | CASSFYDQPQHF